The source of this T cell receptor beta chain is a study of PD-L1 blockade in urothelial cancer. Study-level information: About 90% of the 29 patients were men with bladder-origin urothelial cancer. The median number of T cells present in blood samples was around 150,000. Findings of the study overall: Durable-benefit patients expanded tumor-associated blood clones more at 3 weeks.

Details on this clone: Its antigen is not known.

With 2 bases clipped from V and 1 base from J, the junction kept 8 bases outside the gene matches. Germline assignment: CDR1 SEHNR and CDR2 FQNEAQ (reference sequence). The CDR3 is 17 residues long. As for time point: pretreatment peripheral blood. Assay: immunoSEQ multiplex PCR; the TCRdb copy retains only in-frame clones and omits some. The sample contains about 52,000 clones, roughly four fifths of which appear only once. Sequences were derived from PBMCs, sampled around atezolizumab (anti-PD-L1) treatment. This TCR came from a man between 65 and 85 years old with urothelial cancer. The chain recombines TRBV7-9 with TRBJ2-7; 10 bases fit TRBD1. The DNA for the CDR3 is TGTGCCAGCAGCTTACGAAACCCGGGACAGGGGTCCTACGAGCAGTACTTC. Its translation is CASSLRNPGQGSYEQYF.